These T cell receptor beta chains were read from a single sample in a study of blood T cell repertoires in COVID-19. TCRdb keeps only in-frame clones here, not all; method: immunoSEQ multiplex PCR. The table lists roughly 190,000 clones, roughly 80% of them singletons. Sequencing was done on a sample of PBMCs or T cells enriched from blood (not recorded which). These TCRs come from a woman in her 30s who had recovered from COVID-19. Each CDR3 is given with its conserved first and last residue. A D gene is named only where the DNA matches it firmly. Rows may omit the clone size; those that give it use once, few, many or a size class.

v_call,j_call,d_call,clone_size,cdr3_aa,cdr3_nt
TRBV6-5,TRBJ1-3,-,-,CASTTLQGTHTIYF,TGTGCCAGCACTACATTACAGGGAACGCACACCATATATTTT
TRBV27,TRBJ2-6,-,-,CASSLIRPRGANVLTF,TGTGCCAGCAGTTTAATTCGCCCCAGGGGGGCCAACGTCCTGACTTTC
TRBV3-1/TRBV3-2,TRBJ1-2,-,-,CASSPPETPNYGYTF,TGTGCCAGCAGCCCACCAGAGACTCCCAACTATGGCTACACCTTC
TRBV19,TRBJ2-1,TRBD2,-,CASSITFGGAQEQFF,TGTGCCAGTAGTATTACCTTCGGGGGGGCACAGGAGCAGTTCTTC
TRBV5-5,TRBJ1-2,-,-,CASSGGAGTNYGYTF,TGTGCCAGCAGCGGTGGGGCAGGGACTAACTATGGCTACACCTTC
TRBV29-1,TRBJ2-5,TRBD1,-,CSVGQGAYQETQYF,TGCAGCGTTGGACAGGGGGCCTACCAAGAGACCCAGTACTTC
TRBV7-2,TRBJ2-1,TRBD2,once,CASSLVSGGANEQFF,TGTGCCAGCAGCTTAGTTAGCGGGGGGGCCAATGAGCAGTTCTTC
TRBV6-5,TRBJ1-2,TRBD1,-,CASSYDRVYGYTF,TGTGCCAGCAGTTATGACAGGGTCTATGGCTACACCTTC
TRBV24-1,TRBJ2-5,-,-,CATSDSQAGETQYF,TGTGCCACCAGTGATTCTCAAGCGGGAGAGACCCAGTACTTC
TRBV21-1,TRBJ2-7,-,-,CASSPGTQIYEQYF,TGTGCCAGCAGTCCCGGGACACAAATCTACGAGCAGTACTTC
TRBV4-1,TRBJ1-3,-,few,CASSQLQGTGNTIYF,TGCGCCAGCAGCCAACTTCAGGGAACTGGAAACACCATATATTTT
TRBV10-3,TRBJ2-2,-,-,CAISESRLVGELFF,TGTGCCATCAGTGAGTCGCGTCTTGTCGGGGAGCTGTTTTTT
TRBV9,TRBJ2-1,-,-,CASSGGTASADNEQFF,TGTGCCAGCAGCGGAGGAACGGCTAGCGCAGACAATGAGCAGTTCTTC
TRBV5-4,TRBJ2-5,-,few,CASSFGGKGETQYF,TGTGCCAGCAGCTTCGGGGGTAAAGGGGAGACCCAGTACTTC
TRBV4-2,TRBJ2-1,TRBD2,-,CASSQLLAGVGGEQFF,TGTGCCAGCAGCCAACTCCTAGCGGGAGTTGGCGGTGAGCAGTTCTTC
TRBV7-9,TRBJ1-5,-,-,CASSSAWGEVGNQPQHF,TGTGCCAGCAGCTCCGCATGGGGGGAAGTCGGCAATCAGCCCCAGCATTTT
TRBV7-2,TRBJ2-3,TRBD2,-,CASSLGLGTDTQYF,TGTGCCAGCAGCCTCGGACTAGGCACAGATACGCAGTATTTT
TRBV19,TRBJ2-2,-,-,CASSTGQIKVAGELFF,TGTGCCAGTAGTACCGGACAAATAAAGGTCGCCGGGGAGCTGTTTTTT
TRBV7-9,TRBJ1-1,TRBD1,-,CASTGQVNTEAFF,TGTGCCAGCACCGGACAGGTGAACACTGAAGCTTTCTTT
TRBV5-6,TRBJ2-3,TRBD2,-,CASSLAVTSGRSDTQYF,TGTGCCAGCAGCTTGGCCGTGACTAGCGGGAGGTCAGATACGCAGTATTTT
TRBV2,TRBJ2-5,TRBD1,-,CASSDTGQGLKTQYF,TGTGCCAGCAGTGATACGGGACAGGGGTTGAAGACCCAGTACTTC
TRBV27,TRBJ1-2,-,-,CASSSGGTINGYTF,TGTGCCAGCAGTTCGGGGGGGACAATTAATGGCTACACCTTC
TRBV19,TRBJ1-2,-,-,CASSGQGRVGGYTF,TGTGCCAGTAGTGGGCAGGGAAGGGTTGGAGGCTACACCTTC
TRBV11-2,TRBJ1-2,-,-,CASSSAGTGTYGYTF,TGTGCCAGCAGCTCAGCCGGGACGGGGACATATGGCTACACCTTC
TRBV2,TRBJ2-1,TRBD1,-,CASSPGQGSGEQFF,TGTGCCAGCAGCCCAGGACAGGGGTCGGGTGAGCAGTTCTTC
TRBV27,TRBJ1-5,-,-,CASSLLSAGVNQPQHF,TGTGCCAGCAGTTTATTATCGGCAGGGGTCAATCAGCCCCAGCATTTT
TRBV24-1,TRBJ1-5,TRBD1,-,CATSDGTQGEGPQHF,TGTGCCACCAGTGACGGGACTCAGGGGGAAGGGCCCCAGCATTTT
TRBV5-1,TRBJ2-5,TRBD2,-,CASRSGGGSETQYF,TGCGCCAGTCGGTCGGGGGGAGGTTCAGAGACCCAGTACTTC
TRBV28,TRBJ1-1,-,-,CASSINDLVLNTEAFF,TGTGCCAGCAGTATAAATGACTTGGTCTTGAACACTGAAGCTTTCTTT
TRBV21-1,TRBJ2-5,-,few,CASSKNSWRLGETQYF,TGTGCCAGCAGCAAAAATAGTTGGCGGCTGGGAGAGACCCAGTACTTC
TRBV7-9,TRBJ1-4,TRBD1,-,CASSLRGQAREKLFF,TGTGCCAGCAGCTTGCGGGGACAGGCCAGGGAAAAACTGTTTTTT
TRBV19,TRBJ1-1,TRBD1,-,CASTPDRVGTEAFF,TGTGCCAGTACCCCCGACAGGGTGGGCACTGAAGCTTTCTTT